The 25 T cell receptor beta chains below all came from one sample that was sequenced in a study of technical replicates of blood from a few donors. The protocol was immunoSEQ multiplex PCR, while the TCRdb copy is restricted to in-frame clones and leaves out a portion. In the table there are approximately 85,000 clones, 94% of which are singletons. Material for sequencing was T cells isolated from PBMCs. The source is a human donor in good health.

V usage is TRBV6-1 and J usage is TRBJ2-1; no firm D call. Trimming took 3 bases from V and 3 from J, leaving 3 bases between them. Germline V gene data show CDR1 as MNHNS and CDR2 as SASEGT. The CDR3 is made up of 12 amino acids. CDR3 protein: CASSDRYNEQFF. The DNA of the CDR3 is TGTGCCAGCAGTGATCGCTACAATGAGCAGTTCTTC.

This chain connects TRBV27 to TRBJ2-3; 14 bases map to TRBD2. The V segment lost 10 bases and the J segment 4 bases; nucleotides outside the gene matches: 7. The CDR3 runs 15 residues. Germline lookup yields CDR1 MNHEY and CDR2 SMNVEV (reference sequence). The CDR3 loop is CATGLAGEEADTQYF. The CDR3 nucleotides are TGTGCCACGGGACTAGCGGGAGAGGAAGCAGATACGCAGTATTTT.

This sequence joins TRBV6-5 and TRBJ2-4; D perhaps matches TRBD1 (6 bases). Trimming left V 5 bases short and J 3 bases short, with 14 bases between. CDR1 is MNHEY, CDR2 SVGAGI, per germline. The CDR3 covers 15 residues. The CDR3 DNA is TGTGCCAGCAGTCTGGGGGCGTTAGGCAAAAACATTCAGTACTTC. Encoded protein: CASSLGALGKNIQYF.

The genes are TRBV19 and TRBJ1-4, with 10 bases that match TRBD1. Germline V lookup: CDR1 LNHDA, CDR2 SQIVND (reference sequence). CDR3 size: 14 residues. V trimming: 7 bases; J trimming: 2 bases; junction bases outside the gene matches: 1. The CDR3 sequence: CASKTGGTNEKLFF. The CDR3 coding sequence is TGTGCCAGTAAGACAGGGGGCACTAATGAAAAACTGTTTTTT.

This chain joins TRBV10-3 and TRBJ1-2, with D hard to call. The CDR3 is made up of 13 amino acids. V was clipped by 3 bases and J by 2 bases, with 7 bases between them. CDR1 ENHRY and CDR2 SYGVKD come from the germline V gene. The CDR3 reads CAISDPLNYGYTF. Here the CDR3 DNA reads TGTGCCATCAGTGATCCACTAAACTATGGCTACACCTTC.

The chain couples TRBV18 to TRBJ1-3; D remains ambiguous. The CDR3 has 13 residues. CDR1 and CDR2 from the germline V gene are KGHSH and LQKENI. The ends were cut back, 6 bases at V and 0 bases at J, with 6 bases in the middle. CDR3 nucleotides: TGTGCCAGCTCCCCGGGCTCTGGAAACACCATATATTTT. Its translation is CASSPGSGNTIYF.

The chain carries TRBV29-1 and TRBJ2-1; 8 nucleotides line up with TRBD2. Germline CDR1 and CDR2: SQVTM and ANQGSEA. The length of the CDR3 is 14 residues. J gave up 2 bases and V 8 bases, and 8 bases lay outside the gene matches. The CDR3 reads CSLNRGGTYNEQFF. The CDR3 region has the DNA TGCAGCTTAAACCGGGGGGGGACCTACAATGAGCAGTTCTTC.

This clone showed up just once. This chain joins TRBV19 and TRBJ2-6, with a possible D match to TRBD1 (6 bases). The CDR3 length is 18 residues. V lost 0 bases and J lost 0, with 12 bases in between. Germline CDR1 is LNHDA and CDR2 is SQIVND (reference sequence). This CDR3 reads CASSIERTVLSGANVLTF. The DNA of the CDR3 is TGTGCCAGTAGTATAGAGAGGACAGTCCTCTCTGGGGCCAACGTCCTGACTTTC.

This chain links TRBV19 with TRBJ2-1, with 10 positions matching TRBD2. Germline CDR1 is LNHDA and CDR2 is SQIVND (reference sequence). CDR3 length: 17 amino acids. The trim removed 8 bases at V and 0 bases at J, leaving 10 bases unmatched. The DNA of the CDR3 is TGTGCCAGTTCTGGGTGGAGCGGGGGGGTCTCCTACAATGAGCAGTTCTTC. This translates into CASSGWSGGVSYNEQFF.

CDR3 region: CASSYVQTTKNIQYF. CDR3 DNA sequence: TGTGCCAGCAGTTACGTACAGACAACCAAAAACATTCAGTACTTC. The V and J genes are TRBV28 and TRBJ2-4; D is undetermined. The CDR3 length is 15 residues. The V end lost 4 bases, the J end lost 2 bases, and 12 bases lay between the germline ends. Germline V gives CDR1 MDHEN, CDR2 SYDVKM.

This chain links TRBV27 with TRBJ1-1; D unresolved. V was shortened by 3 bases and J by 3 bases, with 8 bases between the two germline ends. The CDR3 length is 13 residues. Germline CDR1 and CDR2: MNHEY and SMNVEV (reference sequence). CDR3 loop: CASSFLRDTEAFF. The CDR3 nucleotides read TGTGCCAGCAGTTTTCTCCGGGACACTGAAGCTTTCTTT.

The chain joins TRBV19 to TRBJ2-7; possibly TRBD2 for D (5 bases). V gave up 5 bases and J gave up 3 bases, with 8 bases separating them. CDR3 length: 12 amino acids. CDR1 and CDR2 (germline): LNHDA, SQIVND (reference sequence). Written as DNA, the CDR3 is TGTGCCAGTAGTCAGAGGGACTACGAGCAGTACTTC. It specifies CASSQRDYEQYF. Full variable domain (missing parts from reference TRBV19 and TRBJ2-7): DGGITQSPKYLFRKEGQNVTLSCEQNLNHDAMYWYRQDPGQGLRLIYYSQIVNDFQKGDIAEGYSVSREKKESFPLTVTSAQKNPTAFYLCASSQRDYEQYFGPGTRLTVT.

The chain combines TRBV6-5 with TRBJ1-4; D unresolved. V gave up 8 bases and J gave up 3 bases, with 13 bases separating them. This CDR3 spans 14 amino acids. Germline V gene data show CDR1 as MNHEY and CDR2 as SVGAGI. The CDR3 coding sequence is TGTGCCAGCGGTAAGTCAGTTTCTAATGAAAAACTGTTTTTT. It specifies CASGKSVSNEKLFF.

The chain joins TRBV7-9 to TRBJ1-1; a possible D gene is TRBD1 (6 bases). V lost 5 bases and J 13 bases, leaving 20 bases between the germline ends. The CDR3 extends over 13 amino acids. The germline V gene encodes CDR1 SEHNR and CDR2 FQNEAQ (reference sequence). This CDR3 reads CASSPDRTGGNFF. The DNA for the CDR3 is TGTGCCAGCAGCCCTGACAGGACCGGGGGGAATTTCTTT.

This chain connects TRBV2 to TRBJ2-1, with TRBD1 identical over 7 bases. The CDR3 runs 15 residues. CDR1 and CDR2 (germline): SNHLY, FYNNEI. Unmatched junction bases numbered 8, after V lost 7 bases and J lost 2 bases. The CDR3 DNA sequence: TGTGCCAGCATCCCCGGGACAGCGACCTACAATGAGCAGTTCTTC. Its protein is CASIPGTATYNEQFF. Looking up the rest from reference TRBV2 and TRBJ2-1 gives the full variable domain: EPEVTQTPSHQVTQMGQEVILRCVPISNHLYFYWYRQILGQKVEFLVSFYNNEISEKSEIFDDQFSVERPDGSNFTLKIRSTKLEDSAMYFCASIPGTATYNEQFFGPGTRLTVL.

This rearrangement joins TRBV28 to TRBJ2-1, with D possibly being TRBD2 (5 bases). V was cut by 4 bases and J by 12 bases, with 13 bases left in between. This CDR3 has 12 residues. Germline assignment: CDR1 MDHEN and CDR2 SYDVKM. CDR3 amino acids: CASSSPGKWQFF. The CDR3 DNA reads TGTGCCAGCAGTTCCCCGGGAAAGTGGCAGTTCTTC.

The chain links TRBV5-8 to TRBJ1-5, with D possibly matching TRBD1 (5 bases). The CDR3 runs 16 residues. The germline V gene encodes CDR1 SGHTS and CDR2 YDEGEE. Trimming shortened V by 4 bases and J by 0 bases, and 14 bases separated the two germline ends. The CDR3, as DNA: TGTGCCAGCAGCCATTGGGGGGAGGGTAGCAATCAGCCCCAGCATTTT. This gives the protein CASSHWGEGSNQPQHF.

This rearrangement joins TRBV30 to TRBJ2-1; TRBD1 aligns across 7 bases. The CDR3 length is 14 residues. V was pared by 8 bases and J by 3 bases, with 10 bases of the junction left unmatched. From germline, CDR1 is GTSNPN and CDR2 SVGIG (reference sequence). The CDR3 DNA sequence: TGTGCCCGACAGCTAAGGACAGGCTACAATGAGCAGTTCTTC. Amino acids: CARQLRTGYNEQFF. Drawing the rest from reference TRBV30 and TRBJ2-1, the complete variable domain is SQTIHQWPATLVQPVGSPLSLECTVEGTSNPNLYWYRQAAGRGLQLLFYSVGIGQISSEVPQNLSASRPQDRQFILSSKKLLLSDSGFYLCARQLRTGYNEQFFGPGTRLTVL.

The chain uses TRBV11-2 and TRBJ1-1; D is ambiguous. V lost 8 bases to trimming and J lost 8 bases, with 15 bases between them. Germline V gives CDR1 SGHAT, CDR2 FQNNGV. The CDR3 has 12 residues. CDR3 loop: CASGLWKQEAFF. The CDR3 DNA sequence: TGTGCCAGCGGGCTATGGAAGCAGGAAGCTTTCTTT.

This clone was counted a single time. The rearrangement uses TRBV28 and TRBJ1-4; TRBD1 might be the D (5 bases). V dropped 6 bases and J dropped 7 bases, with 15 bases sitting between them. The CDR3 totals 14 residues. From germline, CDR1 is MDHEN and CDR2 SYDVKM. The CDR3 spells CASRLGAGGEKLFF. The CDR3, as DNA: TGTGCCAGCAGGTTAGGGGCGGGGGGTGAAAAACTGTTTTTT.

The V call is TRBV27, the J call TRBJ2-5; TRBD2 matches 11 bases. J lost 0 bases, V lost 3 bases, and 15 bases had no gene match. The CDR3 extends over 20 amino acids. Germline V lookup: CDR1 MNHEY, CDR2 SMNVEV (reference sequence). Here the CDR3 reads CASSFSIYPGTSGYQETQYF. CDR3 coding DNA: TGTGCCAGCAGTTTCTCGATTTACCCCGGGACTAGCGGATACCAAGAGACCCAGTACTTC.

The genes are TRBV25-1 and TRBJ1-4; possible D gene TRBD1, 6 bases. CDR1 is MGHDK and CDR2 is SYGVNS in the germline V gene. V was clipped by 5 bases and J by 5 bases, with 12 bases between them. The CDR3 runs to 14 residues. CDR3 amino acids: CASSRDRINEKLFF. CDR3 DNA: TGTGCCAGCAGTCGCGACAGGATAAATGAAAAACTGTTTTTT.

In the case of this clone: The junction and the germline gene differ at one end; a read error may be behind it. The chain recombines TRBV29-1 with TRBJ2-1; the match to TRBD1 covers 10 bases. The CDR3 is made up of 15 amino acids. Looked up from germline, CDR1 is SQVTM and CDR2 is ANQGSEA. CDR3 amino acids: CSVEAGTGVDNEQFF. CDR3 coding DNA: TGCAGCGTCGAAGCCGGGACAGGGGTTGACAATGAGCAGTTCTTC.

The V gene is TRBV5-4, the J gene TRBJ2-7; D call uncertain. V lost 2 bases to trimming and J lost 0 bases, with 6 bases between them. This CDR3 is 13 amino acids long. Germline V gene data show CDR1 as SGHNT and CDR2 as YYREEE (reference sequence). The DNA for the CDR3 is TGTGCCAGCAGCTTCGAGTCCTCCTACGAGCAGTACTTC. This encodes CASSFESSYEQYF.

This clone has just a few counts. The V gene is TRBV6-5, the J gene TRBJ1-5; D is uncertain. Germline V gene lookup returns CDR1 MNHEY and CDR2 SVGAGI. The CDR3 has 15 residues. Trimming stripped 0 bases from V and 5 bases from J, with 11 bases between. CDR3 bases: TGTGCCAGCAGTTACTCGCCCCAGGAGGATCAGCCCCAGCATTTT. This encodes CASSYSPQEDQPQHF.